This TCR beta chain was documented in a study of shared clonotypes between healthy human individuals. In the study overall: Donors had three CD4 naive, three CD4 memory, two CD8 naive and one CD8 memory plate apiece.

V lost 2 bases, J lost 0 bases, and 8 bases stayed unmatched. The CDR3 length is 19 residues. Germline V CDR1 and CDR2: MDHEN, SYDVKM. Terminally differentiated effector memory CD45RA+ cells were excluded from the naive CD8 cells, which were CD45RO-negative and positively selected for CCR7. Adults of Caucasian background living in Nashville, Tennessee made up all donors. Sequencing was performed with immunoSEQ multiplex PCR; in TCRdb, only in-frame clones are kept and a portion is missing. The table has around 2,000,000 clones, approximately 94% seen once. The sequence was obtained from a man younger than 30 in good health. The chain joins TRBV28 to TRBJ1-6, with 9 bases fitting TRBD1. The sample consisted of naive CD8+ T cells sorted from blood. Here the CDR3 DNA reads TGTGCCAGCAGTTTAGGGACAGGGAAACGCGCCTCCTATAATTCACCCCTCCACTTT. Amino acid sequence: CASSLGTGKRASYNSPLHF. Variable domain in full (rest from reference TRBV28 and TRBJ1-6): DVKVTQSSRYLVKRTGEKVFLECVQDMDHENMFWYRQDPGLGLRLIYFSYDVKMKEKGDIPEGYSVSREKKERFSLILESASTNQTSMYLCASSLGTGKRASYNSPLHFGNGTRLTVT.